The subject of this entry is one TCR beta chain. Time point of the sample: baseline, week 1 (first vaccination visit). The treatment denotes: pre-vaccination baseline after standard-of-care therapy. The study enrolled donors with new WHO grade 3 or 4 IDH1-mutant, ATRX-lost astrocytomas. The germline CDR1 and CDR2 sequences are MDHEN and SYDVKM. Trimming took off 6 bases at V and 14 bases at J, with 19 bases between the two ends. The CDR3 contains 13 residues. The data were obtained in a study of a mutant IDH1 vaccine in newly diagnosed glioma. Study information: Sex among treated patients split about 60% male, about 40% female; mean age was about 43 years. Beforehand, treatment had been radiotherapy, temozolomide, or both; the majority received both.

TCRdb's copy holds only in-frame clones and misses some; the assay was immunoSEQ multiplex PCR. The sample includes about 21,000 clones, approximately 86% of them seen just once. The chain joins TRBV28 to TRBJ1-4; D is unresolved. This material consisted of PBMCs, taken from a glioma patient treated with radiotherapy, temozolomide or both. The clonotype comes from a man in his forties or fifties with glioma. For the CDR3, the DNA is TGTGCCAGCAGGGCAGCTTTATTCTCCCCCCTGTTTTTT. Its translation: CASRAALFSPLFF.